This T cell receptor beta chain was found in a study of cytomegalovirus exposure and HLA in healthy donors. V gave up 7 bases and J gave up 10 bases; unmatched junction bases: 13. Germline assignment: CDR1 LNHDA and CDR2 SQIVND (reference sequence). The CDR3 is made up of 14 amino acids. Study-wide findings and caveats: A missense variant in DCLRE1C was later tied to TCR beta V- and J-gene trimming. Sequencing probably produced one cluster of sequence variants that were highly shared.

PCR employed 60 Vbeta and 13 Jbeta primers. Assay: immunoSEQ multiplex PCR; the TCRdb copy retains only in-frame clones and omits some. This sample has fewer than 90,000 clones; around 79% occur once, and the top ten carry about 15%. Of note for this clone: Its antigen is unidentified.

Input material: PBMCs. The sequence was collected from a woman in her thirties or forties in good health and CMV-seropositive. J is TRBJ2-1 and V is TRBV19, with 7 bases aligning to TRBD1. CDR3: CASMTGKGALEQFF. The CDR3 DNA reads TGTGCCAGTATGACAGGGAAGGGAGCTCTAGAGCAGTTCTTC.